This passage covers 15 T cell receptor beta chains from one sample sequenced in a study of blood T cell repertoires in COVID-19. The protocol was immunoSEQ multiplex PCR, while the TCRdb copy is restricted to in-frame clones and leaves out a portion. The profile shows around 200,000 clones, roughly 90% of them singletons. The sample was PBMCs or T cells enriched from blood (not recorded which). These TCRs come from a woman younger than 45 who had been exposed to COVID-19.

The chain combines TRBV5-1 with TRBJ1-6; D unclear. This CDR3 spans 15 amino acids. Trimming pared 0 bases from V and 7 bases from J, leaving 11 bases between. Germline loops: CDR1 SGHRS, CDR2 YFSETQ. CDR3 in amino acids: CASSLDTGRNSPLHF. The CDR3 bases are TGCGCCAGCAGCTTGGATACGGGAAGAAATTCACCCCTCCACTTT.

The chain employs TRBV30 and TRBJ1-2; D unclear. The germline CDR1 and CDR2 sequences are GTSNPN and SVGIG (reference sequence). The length of the CDR3 is 14 residues. With 3 bases removed from V and 5 bases from J, the gap between germline ends came to 16 bases. Here the CDR3 reads CAWRFPGVGYGYTF. The CDR3 DNA is TGTGCCTGGAGGTTTCCCGGGGTTGGGTATGGCTACACCTTC.

This clone has only one observation. CDR3 region: CAISESWGLENTGELFF. For the CDR3, the DNA is TGTGCCATCAGTGAGTCCTGGGGACTAGAAAACACCGGGGAGCTGTTTTTT. V gene TRBV10-3 combines with J gene TRBJ2-2, with TRBD2 matching 8 bases. CDR3 length: 17 residues. Germline V lookup: CDR1 ENHRY, CDR2 SYGVKD. V lost 0 bases, J lost 2 bases, and 5 bases stayed unmatched.

This chain uses TRBV24-1 with TRBJ2-2, with 7 bases aligning to TRBD1. V trimming: 3 bases; J trimming: 6 bases; junction bases outside the gene matches: 6. The germline V gene encodes CDR1 KGHDR and CDR2 SFDVKD. This CDR3 region has 15 residues. CDR3 sequence reads: CATSDLGQRAGELFF. In DNA form, the CDR3 reads TGTGCCACCAGTGATCTGGGACAGCGAGCCGGGGAGCTGTTTTTT.

This clone has only one observation. The chain has TRBV21-1 and TRBJ1-6; the table's D call, TRBD1, has no DNA check behind it. TRBV21-1 is tagged as a pseudogene. The CDR3 contains 17 residues. CDR3 nucleotide sequence: TGTGCCAGCAGCAAGGGGGACCGGGCCGAGTGGGGGCGGCCCCTCCACTTT. Translation gives CASSKGDRAEWGRPLHF.

This sequence joins TRBV3-1 (or the pseudogene TRBV3-2) and TRBJ1-3, with 8 bases identical to TRBD1. The CDR3 is 17 amino acids. V shed 2 bases, J shed 0 bases, and the junction held 6 bases outside the gene matches. The germline gives CDR1 LGHDT, CDR2 YNNKEL (reference sequence). CDR3 nucleotides: TGTGCCAGCAGCCAACACCCAGGGGGCGGCTCTGGAAACACCATATATTTT. Translated: CASSQHPGGGSGNTIYF.

This chain links TRBV5-1 with TRBJ1-5; tentatively, D is TRBD1 (6 bases). Germline-derived CDR1 and CDR2 are SGHRS and YFSETQ. The V gene lost 4 bases and the J gene lost 0 bases, with 14 bases spanning the gap. The CDR3 sequence is 16 residues long. The CDR3 sequence is CASSLGAGHSNQPQHF. The CDR3 region has the DNA TGCGCCAGCAGCCTGGGGGCAGGGCATAGCAATCAGCCCCAGCATTTT.

In its sample, this clone was seen once. The rearrangement links TRBV6-1 to TRBJ1-4; 9 bases map to TRBD1. The CDR3 spans 16 residues. Trimming took 2 bases from V and 8 from J; bases not matched to a gene: 9. CDR1 and CDR2 (germline): MNHNS, SASEGT. The CDR3 protein is CASSEKHRQGGEKLFF. DNA of the CDR3: TGTGCCAGCAGTGAAAAGCATAGACAGGGGGGAGAAAAACTGTTTTTT.

The CDR3 region is CASSIQGVGNQPQHF. In DNA, the CDR3 is TGTGCCAGTAGTATCCAGGGGGTTGGCAATCAGCCCCAGCATTTT. The chain uses TRBV19 and TRBJ1-5, with 7 bases lining up with TRBD1. The CDR3 totals 15 residues. V was clipped by 3 bases and J by 2 bases; unmatched bases: 4. Germline CDR1 reads LNHDA; CDR2 reads SQIVND (reference sequence).

The rearrangement uses TRBV2 and TRBJ1-1; the D is unclear. CDR3 size: 12 residues. The V gene lost 3 bases and the J gene lost 6 bases, with 8 bases spanning the gap. Per germline, CDR1 SNHLY and CDR2 FYNNEI. The CDR3 sequence is CASSDWRAEAFF. Here the CDR3 DNA reads TGTGCCAGCAGTGATTGGAGAGCTGAAGCTTTCTTT.

The gene calls are TRBV5-1 and TRBJ2-7; D is perhaps TRBD1 (6 bases). The CDR3 is made up of 17 amino acids. Trimming took off 0 bases at V and 2 bases at J, with 18 bases between the two ends. CDR1 is SGHRS, CDR2 YFSETQ, per germline. DNA for the CDR3: TGCGCCAGCAGCTTGGCCAAGGGGGAGCCCATTACCTACGAGCAGTACTTC. Its translation is CASSLAKGEPITYEQYF.

This chain connects TRBV7-8 to TRBJ2-5, with TRBD2 matching 15 bases. V was pared by 4 bases and J by 6 bases, with 9 bases of the junction left unmatched. The CDR3 extends over 17 amino acids. The germline gives CDR1 SGHVS, CDR2 FQNEAQ. The CDR3 region is CASSSIGLAGGQKTQYF. In DNA, the CDR3 is TGTGCCAGCAGCTCGATTGGACTAGCGGGGGGGCAGAAGACCCAGTACTTC.

This chain joins TRBV6-1 and TRBJ1-1; no clear D. CDR3 length equals 12 residues. V was trimmed by 2 bases and J by 6 bases, leaving 7 bases between them. Germline V gene data show CDR1 as MNHNS and CDR2 as SASEGT. The CDR3 nucleotides read TGTGCCAGCAGTGAATGGGCAGCTGAAGCTTTCTTT. Translating gives CASSEWAAEAFF.

The chain combines TRBV5-4 with TRBJ1-1; a weak D match, TRBD1 (6 bases). Germline values: CDR1 SGHNT, CDR2 YYREEE (reference sequence). The CDR3 spans 14 residues. Trimming took off 0 bases at V and 5 bases at J, with 11 bases between the two ends. The CDR3 DNA follows: TGTGCCAGCAGCTTGGTCAACCAGGGGACTGAAGCTTTCTTT. It encodes CASSLVNQGTEAFF.

This sequence joins TRBV7-3 and TRBJ2-2; 9 bases agree with TRBD1. J lost 1 base, V lost 4 bases, and 1 base had no gene match. Germline V lookup: CDR1 SGHTA, CDR2 FQGTGA. The length of the CDR3 is 15 residues. CDR3 region: CASSSDRGNTGELFF. As DNA, the CDR3 is TGTGCCAGCAGCTCGGACAGGGGGAACACCGGGGAGCTGTTTTTT.